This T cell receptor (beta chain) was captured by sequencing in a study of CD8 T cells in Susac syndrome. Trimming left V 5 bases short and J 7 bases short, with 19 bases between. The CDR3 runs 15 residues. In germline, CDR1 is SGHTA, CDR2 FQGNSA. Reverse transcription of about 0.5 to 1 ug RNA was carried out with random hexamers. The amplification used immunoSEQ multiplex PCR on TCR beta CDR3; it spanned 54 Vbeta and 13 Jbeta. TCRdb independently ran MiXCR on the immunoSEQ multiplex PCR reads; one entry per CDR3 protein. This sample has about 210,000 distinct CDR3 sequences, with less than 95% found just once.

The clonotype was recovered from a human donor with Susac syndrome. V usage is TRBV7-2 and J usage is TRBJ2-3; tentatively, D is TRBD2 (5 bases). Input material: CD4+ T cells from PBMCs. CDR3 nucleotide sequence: TGTGCCAGCAGCCCCACCTTAATACCTAGCCATACGCAGTATTTT. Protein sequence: CASSPTLIPSHTQYF.